This T cell receptor beta chain was sequenced during a study of cytomegalovirus exposure and HLA in healthy donors. Study in general: A preliminary data release comprised tens of millions of unique TCRs obtained from HLA-typed donors.

Broader study findings: The majority of CMV-associated TCR beta chains were reported as apparently HLA-restricted in a later analysis. Some V segments, including TRBV6-2 and TRBV6-3, were excluded as indistinguishable.

The ends lost 4 bases at V and 7 bases at J; junction bases unmatched: 15. The CDR3 loop spans 16 amino acids. Looked up from germline, CDR1 is SGDLS and CDR2 is YYNGEE. The PCR contained 60 Vbeta and 13 Jbeta primers. Profiling relied on immunoSEQ multiplex PCR, and the TCRdb table lists in-frame clones only, not all of them. The sample holds roughly 99,000 clones, approximately 73% seen once. On this clone: Antigen unknown.

The sample was PBMCs. This sequence originates from a man aged 25-45 years in good health and CMV-seronegative. The chain employs TRBV9 and TRBJ1-2; TRBD1 matches at 8 bases. The CDR3: CASSPRDRRKEGGYTF. CDR3 nucleotide sequence: TGTGCCAGCAGCCCCCGGGACAGGAGGAAGGAAGGTGGCTACACCTTC. Drawing the rest from reference TRBV9 and TRBJ1-2, the complete variable domain is DSGVTQTPKHLITATGQRVTLRCSPRSGDLSVYWYQQSLDQGLQFLIQYYNGEERAKGNILERFSAQQFPDLHSELNLSSLELGDSALYFCASSPRDRRKEGGYTFGSGTRLTVV.